This TCR beta chain comes out of a study of T-cell memory formation after mild COVID-19. The CDR3 totals 14 residues. V was pared by 5 bases and J by 9 bases, with 17 bases between. Germline loops: CDR1 SEHNR, CDR2 FQNEAQ (reference sequence). As to this clonotype: Its matching antigen is unknown.

MiXCR was run by TCRdb on the 5' RACE reads, yielding one entry per CDR3 protein. The table lists fewer than 300,000 distinct CDR3 sequences, around 17% of them singletons, with around 23% in the top ten. Study-wide findings and caveats: Clones that contracted from day 15 to 85 had balanced CD4/CD8; later expanders were CD4+ biased. Researchers report contracting CD4+ clones mostly in CM and EM, with CD8+ clones in EMRA.

This TCR derives from a young man who had mild COVID-19 (a few samples of this study predate the infection). Cell type and time point are not known. J is TRBJ1-5 and V is TRBV7-9; possible D gene TRBD1, 5 bases. The sequenced material came from PBMCs or a T cell subset sorted from them (not recorded which). The chain's CDR3 is CASSRDGIGGPQHF. The CDR3 bases are TGTGCCAGCAGCAGGGACGGTATCGGAGGGCCCCAGCATTTT.